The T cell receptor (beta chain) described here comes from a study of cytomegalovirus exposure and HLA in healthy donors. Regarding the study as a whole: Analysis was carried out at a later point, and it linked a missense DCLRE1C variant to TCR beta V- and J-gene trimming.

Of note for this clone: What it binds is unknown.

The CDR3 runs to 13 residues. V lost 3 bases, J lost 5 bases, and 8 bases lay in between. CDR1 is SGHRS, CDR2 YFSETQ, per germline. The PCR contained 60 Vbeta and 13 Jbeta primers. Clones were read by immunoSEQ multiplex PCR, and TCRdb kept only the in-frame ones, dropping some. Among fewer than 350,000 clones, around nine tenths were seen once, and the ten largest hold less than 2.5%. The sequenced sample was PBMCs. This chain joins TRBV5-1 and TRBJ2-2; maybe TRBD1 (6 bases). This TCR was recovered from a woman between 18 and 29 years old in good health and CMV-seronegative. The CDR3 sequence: CASSWGQTGELFF. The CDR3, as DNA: TGCGCCAGCAGCTGGGGACAAACCGGGGAGCTGTTTTTT.